This T cell receptor (beta chain) was obtained from a study of cytomegalovirus exposure and HLA in healthy donors. Overall study: An earlier analysis found some 100 million unique TCR beta sequences from about 190 million T cells.

Points on this clone: Its antigen remains unknown.

Primers: 60 Vbeta forward and 13 Jbeta reverse. Sequencing used immunoSEQ multiplex PCR; TCRdb keeps in-frame clones, though not all of them. Counted here are 100,000 or so clones, 9.5% to 15% occurring once; the ten biggest clones make up approximately 15%. This CDR3 spans 17 amino acids. Germline CDR1 is SGHVS and CDR2 is FQNEAQ. The V gene lost 1 base and the J gene lost 1 base, with 16 bases spanning the gap. Findings and limits, study-wide: The study designated roughly 160 TCR beta chains cytomegalovirus-associated. An analysis that came later showed most CMV-associated TCR beta chains appearing HLA-restricted. Researchers reported in a later analysis that a missense DCLRE1C variant was tied to TCR beta V- and J-gene trimming.

Sequencing was carried out using PBMCs. This chain connects TRBV7-8 to TRBJ2-5; D possibly corresponds to TRBD1 (6 bases). The TCR comes from a man in his forties in good health and CMV-seropositive. CDR3 residues: CASSLGITGQRQETQYF. CDR3 in DNA: TGTGCCAGCAGCTTAGGAATTACTGGACAGCGCCAAGAGACCCAGTACTTC.